Shown below are 20 T cell receptor beta chains from a single sample sequenced in a study of cytomegalovirus exposure and HLA in healthy donors. PCR used 60 Vbeta primers and 13 Jbeta primers. Measured with immunoSEQ multiplex PCR; TCRdb has only the in-frame clones, and not every one. The sample yields around 65,000 clones, about 63% seen once. Sequencing was carried out using PBMCs. Receptors originate from a man aged 40-50 years in good health and CMV-seropositive.

V gene TRBV7-8 combines with J gene TRBJ2-5; no firm D call. V was trimmed by 3 bases and J by 5 bases, leaving 4 bases between them. The length of the CDR3 is 11 residues. The germline V gene encodes CDR1 SGHVS and CDR2 FQNEAQ. CDR3 nucleotides: TGTGCCAGCAGCTTGTCGGAGACCCAGTACTTC. It yields the protein CASSLSETQYF.

The V call is TRBV6-5, the J call TRBJ2-7; 13 nucleotides line up with TRBD2. This CDR3 spans 14 amino acids. Germline assignment: CDR1 MNHEY and CDR2 SVGAGI. The V segment lost 7 bases and the J segment 3 bases; nucleotides outside the gene matches: 3. Here the CDR3 DNA reads TGTGCCAGCACCCGGACTAGCGGGAGCTACGAGCAGTACTTC. As protein: CASTRTSGSYEQYF.

This chain joins TRBV15 and TRBJ2-5; 11 bases agree with TRBD2. Germline loops: CDR1 LNHNV, CDR2 YYDKDF (reference sequence). The CDR3 consists of 19 residues. The J segment lost 3 bases and the V segment lost 2 bases, leaving 14 bases of the junction unmatched. The CDR3 region is CATSRPPPLASGGKETQYF. CDR3 DNA: TGTGCCACCAGCAGACCTCCTCCCCTCGCTAGCGGGGGGAAAGAGACCCAGTACTTC.

The chain employs TRBV4-3 and TRBJ2-7; D perhaps matches TRBD1 (6 bases). The V gene's germline CDR1 is LGHNA and CDR2 YSLEER. This CDR3 is 14 amino acids long. V lost 3 bases and J 2 bases, leaving 11 bases between the germline ends. CDR3 DNA sequence: TGCGCCAGCAGCCACCGACAGGATGCCTACGAGCAGTACTTC. Amino acids: CASSHRQDAYEQYF.

The chain uses TRBV29-1 and TRBJ2-2; the D gene is possibly TRBD1 (5 bases). Germline lookup yields CDR1 SQVTM and CDR2 ANQGSEA. The CDR3 loop spans 19 amino acids. Deletions cut 0 bases from V and 0 bases from J, with 20 bases between. The CDR3 sequence: CSVEDPDTPQSSNTGELFF. CDR3 bases: TGCAGCGTTGAAGATCCGGACACCCCTCAATCATCGAACACCGGGGAGCTGTTTTTT.

This clone was observed a handful of times. The chain links TRBV10-3 to TRBJ1-3, with 7 bases that match TRBD1. Trimming at V came to 3 bases and at J to 2 bases, leaving 4 bases not matched to a gene. Germline CDR1 is ENHRY and CDR2 is SYGVKD. The length of the CDR3 is 15 residues. In DNA, the CDR3 is TGTGCCATCAGTGACTCGACAGGGACTGGAAACACCATATATTTT. Residues: CAISDSTGTGNTIYF.

The CDR3 nucleotides read TGTGCCGGCCGACAGGGGTTCGCAGATACGCAGTATTTT. It codes for CAGRQGFADTQYF. The chain joins TRBV30 to TRBJ2-3; 8 positions agree with TRBD1. V trimming: 8 bases; J trimming: 4 bases; junction bases outside the gene matches: 8. The CDR3 is made up of 13 amino acids. Looked up from germline, CDR1 is GTSNPN and CDR2 is SVGIG (reference sequence). The whole variable domain, filled in from reference TRBV30 and TRBJ2-3, reads SQTIHQWPATLVQPVGSPLSLECTVEGTSNPNLYWYRQAAGRGLQLLFYSVGIGQISSEVPQNLSASRPQDRQFILSSKKLLLSDSGFYLCAGRQGFADTQYFGPGTRLTVL.

The chain carries TRBV11-2 and TRBJ2-2; tentative D call: TRBD2 (5 bases). The CDR3 is 15 residues long. V was cut by 5 bases and J by 7 bases, with 17 bases left in between. Per the germline V gene, CDR1 is SGHAT and CDR2 is FQNNGV. The CDR3 nucleotides are TGTGCCAGCAGCCCCTCGCGGGTACGAGGCGGGGAGCTGTTTTTT. Translation: CASSPSRVRGGELFF.

This clone was seen just once. The rearrangement uses TRBV19 and TRBJ1-5; 7 nucleotides match TRBD1. The CDR3 consists of 14 residues. Germline V gives CDR1 LNHDA, CDR2 SQIVND (reference sequence). With V trimmed by 6 bases and J by 7 bases, 9 bases remained unmatched. CDR3 in DNA: TGTGCCAGTAGAGACAGGGTAGGGGAACAGCCCCAGCATTTT. Translated: CASRDRVGEQPQHF.

The chain couples TRBV27 to TRBJ1-5, with 7 nucleotides matching TRBD1. The CDR3 totals 15 residues. Germline values: CDR1 MNHEY, CDR2 SMNVEV (reference sequence). The trim removed 2 bases at V and 4 bases at J, leaving 5 bases unmatched. CDR3 loop: CASSLEGAQNQPQHF. The CDR3 DNA is TGTGCCAGCAGTTTAGAGGGGGCGCAGAATCAGCCCCAGCATTTT.

The CDR3 reads CAISESGPRTSGHNNEQFF. The CDR3 DNA follows: TGTGCCATCAGTGAGTCAGGACCTAGGACTAGCGGGCACAACAATGAGCAGTTCTTC. This rearrangement joins TRBV10-3 to TRBJ2-1; 11 bases line up with TRBD2. The length of the CDR3 is 19 residues. The germline gives CDR1 ENHRY, CDR2 SYGVKD. V was clipped by 0 bases and J by 5 bases; unmatched bases: 12.

The J gene is TRBJ2-7, the V gene TRBV7-9; a weak D match, TRBD1 (6 bases). The CDR3 loop spans 14 amino acids. The V gene's germline CDR1 is SEHNR and CDR2 FQNEAQ (reference sequence). Deletions cut 2 bases from V and 1 base from J, with 9 bases between. The CDR3 here is CASSLMGASYEQYF. The CDR3 DNA is TGTGCCAGCAGCTTAATGGGGGCGTCCTACGAGCAGTACTTC.

In its sample, this clone was seen a few times. The chain employs TRBV6-1 and TRBJ2-7; tentative D call: TRBD1 (5 bases). Between the trimmed V and J ends, which lost 2 bases and 3 bases, there was a span of 5 bases. Per germline, CDR1 MNHNS and CDR2 SASEGT. This CDR3 is 12 amino acids long. CDR3: CASSEQGYEQYF. The CDR3 DNA reads as TGTGCCAGCAGTGAACAGGGCTACGAGCAGTACTTC.

This rearrangement joins TRBV15 to TRBJ1-5; unclear D gene. Trimming cost V 6 bases and J 4 bases, with 10 bases left between them. The germline gives CDR1 LNHNV, CDR2 YYDKDF (reference sequence). The CDR3 length is 13 residues. CDR3 bases: TGTGCCACCAGTCTCCGGGTGAATCAGCCCCAGCATTTT. This codes for CATSLRVNQPQHF.

This clone was seen only a few times. This chain joins TRBV2 and TRBJ2-2; 8 bases agree with TRBD2. The CDR3 runs to 13 residues. Germline CDR1 reads SNHLY; CDR2 reads FYNNEI. Losses at the gene ends were 6 bases for V and 6 bases for J; bases not matched to a gene: 3. DNA of the CDR3: TGTGCCAGCAGGACGGGAGGGCCCGGGGAGCTGTTTTTT. It specifies CASRTGGPGELFF.

The J gene is TRBJ2-2, the V gene TRBV18; the D gene is possibly TRBD2 (5 bases). The CDR3 loop spans 13 amino acids. V lost 3 bases, J lost 9 bases, and 11 bases lay in between. Germline CDR1 is KGHSH and CDR2 is LQKENI. The CDR3, as DNA: TGTGCCAGCTCACCCGGGGATCAAAGGGAGCTGTTTTTT. Amino acids: CASSPGDQRELFF.

The chain's CDR3 is CASSPGQGLDIQYF. CDR3 nucleotide sequence: TGTGCCAGCAGCCCCGGACAGGGGCTGGACATTCAGTACTTC. This chain links TRBV27 with TRBJ2-4; 9 nucleotides align to TRBD1. The J segment lost 8 bases and the V segment lost 6 bases, leaving 8 bases of the junction unmatched. Germline lookup yields CDR1 MNHEY and CDR2 SMNVEV (reference sequence). The CDR3 runs 14 residues.

V gene TRBV6-1 combines with J gene TRBJ2-2; D may be TRBD2 (6 bases). With 3 bases removed from V and 2 bases from J, the gap between germline ends came to 16 bases. CDR1 is MNHNS and CDR2 is SASEGT in the germline V gene. This CDR3 is built from 17 residues. For the CDR3, the DNA is TGTGCCAGCAGTGATGCACTTCGGCGGGGTAACACCGGGGAGCTGTTTTTT. Its protein product is CASSDALRRGNTGELFF.

The rearrangement uses TRBV4-1 and TRBJ1-6; 8 bases line up with TRBD1. V shed 8 bases, J shed 10 bases, and the junction held 10 bases outside the gene matches. CDR1 is MGHRA and CDR2 is YSYEKL in the germline V gene. The CDR3 consists of 14 residues. The CDR3 DNA follows: TGCGCCAGCCGTACTGGACAGGGTCCCTCACCCCTCCACTTT. Its translation: CASRTGQGPSPLHF.

The V call is TRBV27, the J call TRBJ2-7; 10 nucleotides match TRBD1. This CDR3 is built from 14 residues. The V gene's germline CDR1 is MNHEY and CDR2 SMNVEV (reference sequence). V was clipped by 5 bases and J by 4 bases; unmatched bases: 5. The CDR3 DNA sequence: TGTGCCAGCAGTGCGACAGGGGGCGGATACGAGCAGTACTTC. This translates into CASSATGGGYEQYF.